This T cell receptor (beta chain) is from a study of T-cell memory formation after mild COVID-19 listed by TCRdb under 2021. For the wider study: Most TCR sequence clusters were specific to one of the two donors. In a couple of donors, T-cell clones that expanded and contracted after mild COVID-19 were followed by sequencing TCRalpha and TCRbeta repertoires longitudinally. The cohort was made up of two young adult volunteers, one female and one male, who were previously healthy.

Sequencer: Illumina NovaSeq 6000. Using 5'RACE with constant-segment primers, TCRalpha and TCRbeta cDNA libraries were constructed, with sample barcodes and unique molecular identifiers added in the process. RNA was extracted from every sample with Trizol reagent. Library amplification was performed in two PCR steps, and a second sample barcode and Illumina TruSeq adapters were introduced in the second step. Sequencing of libraries was performed on an Illumina NovaSeq with 2 x 150 bp paired-end reads. In the paper's pipeline: With migec v1.2.7, reads were demultiplexed and then collapsed into UMI-guided consensus sequences. With mixcr v2.1.11, UMI consensuses were aligned to TRA and TRB V and J templates and assembled into clonotypes. A clonotype was counted as expanded or contracted only when both edgeR and NoisET called the clonotype significant, with the noise models trained on biological replicates. For edgeR calls, the cutoffs were a false discovery rate-adjusted p below 0.01 and a log2 fold-change threshold of 1. As an exploratory analysis of dynamics, max-normalized trajectories of the 1000 most abundant clonotypes were examined by PCA with hierarchical clustering. The CD4 or CD8 phenotype of responding clones was assigned using the separately sequenced CD4+ and CD8+ repertoires. TCRdb trimmed the raw reads at Q25, called clones with MiXCR and kept productive beta chains. Merged by CDR3 protein, the rows form single entries marked with the most common genes and DNA. TCRdb, not the original authors, processed these V and J calls. For this sample the table gives roughly 140,000 distinct CDR3 sequences, of which 14% were detected only once. The top ten constitute more than 25% of the sample.

PBMCs were isolated by Ficoll-Paque density gradient centrifugation. For this clonotype: It lacks a known antigen. Qualities for individual bases were not recorded, and no much larger clone is one base off.

The investigation overall reported the following: The detection of some responding clones in pre-infection memory suggests that pre-existing cross-reactive memory T cells joined the SARS-CoV-2 response. From day 15 to 85, contracting clones showed balanced CD4/CD8 phenotypes, whereas a second wave of clones that expanded from day 15 to 37 leaned towards CD4+. Only a couple of mild cases were covered by the study, and larger cohorts that include severe cases with pre-infection samples were considered necessary. SARS-CoV-2 specificity was not confirmed for the second-wave clones peaking on day 37. Contracting CD4+ clones appeared mostly in the CM and EM memory subsets, whereas CD8+ clones were enriched in EMRA.

The germline V gene provides CDR1 SGHDT and CDR2 YYEEEE. The CDR3 has 15 amino acids, counting the end cysteine and phenylalanine. The DNA shown is the 45-base CDR3, in frame from base 1. Relative to germline, V is missing 4 bases and J is missing 4 bases, with 11 bases of the junction outside any gene match. This sequence originates from an adult woman who had mild COVID-19 (a few samples of this study predate the infection). The sample titles of this study are shuffled in the database, so cell type and time point are left out; the donor was told from shared clones. The sequenced sample was PBMCs or a T cell subset sorted from them (not recorded which). The chain employs TRBV5-6 and TRBJ2-7; 7 bases in the middle match TRBD1. The CDR3 protein: CASSDSGTELYEQYF. DNA sequence: TGTGCCAGCAGCGACTCCGGGACAGAACTTTACGAGCAGTACTTC.